This T cell receptor beta chain was captured in a study of blood T cell repertoires in COVID-19. Looking at the study overall: Samples of COVID-19 (acute and convalescent) were obtained from the United States, Italy and Spain. PBMCs, B-cell-depleted T cells, or T cells provided the cDNA or gDNA that made up the material.

Profiling relied on immunoSEQ multiplex PCR, and the TCRdb table lists in-frame clones only, not all of them. The profile shows 57,000 or so clones, over 80% of them singletons. Germline CDR1 SGHRS, CDR2 YFSETQ. CDR3 length: 16 amino acids. With V trimmed by 0 bases and J by 6 bases, 11 bases remained unmatched. This TCR derives from an older man with acute or convalescent COVID-19. The J gene is TRBJ2-5, the V gene TRBV5-1; 7 bases match TRBD2. Sequencing was carried out using peripheral blood. The CDR3: CASSLGGNSGPKTQYF. The CDR3 region has the DNA TGCGCCAGCAGCTTGGGTGGGAATAGCGGGCCCAAGACCCAGTACTTC.